The following is a TCR beta chain sequence with its context. Its antigen is unknown. This sample is drawn from a study of a mutant IDH1 vaccine in newly diagnosed glioma. Study findings and constraints: With respect to changes in top peripheral T cell clonotypes, pseudoprogression seemed unrelated.

Time point in this sample: week 23, last vaccination. Every vaccine dose comprised 300 ug of mutant IDH1 20-mer peptide plus topical imiquimod. Germline loops: CDR1 MNHEY, CDR2 SVGAGI. V was pared by 6 bases and J by 7 bases, with 10 bases between. The CDR3 extends over 12 amino acids. The table came from immunoSEQ multiplex PCR; TCRdb's copy has only in-frame clones and leaves some out. The data contain about 64,000 clones, around 84% of them singletons. The input for sequencing was PBMCs, taken from a glioma patient whose treatment included an IDH1 peptide vaccine. V gene TRBV6-5 combines with J gene TRBJ1-3; D unclear. This receptor was taken from a man younger than 40 with glioma. CDR3 sequence (DNA): TGTGCCAGCAGCCCGCAAGGGAACACCATATATTTT. Translation: CASSPQGNTIYF.